The source of this T cell receptor (beta chain) is a study of T cell responses to AZD1222 COVID-19 vaccine. Findings and caveats of the study: Just five to seven AZD1222 recipients tested seropositive at baseline. Unmutated variant regions are reportedly the target of nearly half of TCRs that are spike-specific. Sampled repertoires all dated from after the peak T cell response.

In regard to this clone: No antigen is known for it.

The analysis combined second doses at about 4 or about 12 weeks. The repertoire was sequenced with immunoSEQ multiplex PCR; TCRdb's copy has only in-frame clones and lacks some. The sample contains some 120,000 clones, approximately 90% of which appear only once. V dropped 6 bases and J dropped 4 bases, with 19 bases sitting between them. From germline, CDR1 is LNHDA and CDR2 SQIVND (reference sequence). The CDR3 spans 16 residues. The rearrangement joins TRBV19 to TRBJ1-5, with D possibly TRBD1 on 5 matching bases. Sequencing used peripheral blood, obtained 28 days after the second AZD1222 dose. The receptor was isolated from an adult who received the AZD1222 COVID-19 vaccine. The CDR3 sequence: CASRLAPGRGNQPQHF. The CDR3 DNA reads TGTGCCAGTAGGTTAGCCCCGGGACGGGGAAATCAGCCCCAGCATTTT.